This is a list of T cell receptor beta chains from one sample in a study of cytomegalovirus exposure and HLA in healthy donors. Using immunoSEQ multiplex PCR, the repertoire was profiled, and TCRdb retains in-frame clones only, with some absent. Of under 200,000 clones in the sample, roughly four fifths are singletons; the top ten hold about 1.9%. The sample comprised PBMCs. Source of these receptors: a man aged 25-45 years in good health and CMV-seronegative. Both conserved end residues are part of each CDR3. D genes are given only for firm matches.

D gene	V gene	CDR3 length	J gene	CDR3 DNA	CDR3 protein
TRBD1	TRBV2	15	TRBJ2-3	TGTGCCAGCAGTTTAGGGACAGGGAACACAGATACGCAGTATTTT	CASSLGTGNTDTQYF
TRBD1	TRBV5-4	16	TRBJ2-3	TGTGCCAGCAGCTTGGCGACAGGGCCGAGCACAGATACGCAGTATTTT	CASSLATGPSTDTQYF
TRBD1	TRBV7-2	14	TRBJ2-7	TGTGCCAGCAGCTTTATCCGGGACAGCCACGAGCAGTACTTC	CASSFIRDSHEQYF
NA	TRBV7-9	16	TRBJ1-3	TGTGCCAGCAGCTTAGCGGTGGATTCGGGGGGAAACACCATATATTTT	CASSLAVDSGGNTIYF
TRBD1	TRBV11-2	17	TRBJ2-2	TGTGCCAGCAGACCCCAATCCCGGACAGGGAACACCGGGGAGCTGTTTTTT	CASRPQSRTGNTGELFF
TRBD2	TRBV10-3	17	TRBJ2-7	TGTGCCATCAGTGCCCGGAGGGCGGGAGGATTATCTTGCGAGCAGTACTTC	CAISARRAGGLSCEQYF
NA	TRBV7-3	15	TRBJ2-2	TGTGCCAGCAGCTTAACGGGAGTGAACACCGGGGAGCTGTTTTTT	CASSLTGVNTGELFF
TRBD2	TRBV5-1	15	TRBJ2-7	TGCGCCAGCAGGCCTAGCGGGGCGAACTCCTACGAGCAGTACTTC	CASRPSGANSYEQYF
NA	TRBV28	16	TRBJ1-1	TGTGCCAGCAGTCCCCCCCGCCCAGGGTTGGGCACTGAAGCTTTCTTT	CASSPPRPGLGTEAFF
NA	TRBV7-9	14	TRBJ1-3	TGTGCCAGCAGCTTGTCTTCGGGAGGAAACACCATATATTTT	CASSLSSGGNTIYF
NA	TRBV5-8	16	TRBJ2-5	TGTGCCAGCAGCTTGGACAAGGGGTGGGGGGAAGAGACCCAGTACTTC	CASSLDKGWGEETQYF